This TCR beta chain was recovered during a study of T cell clusters in autoimmune cytopenias. Study-wide points: Functional roles of the in silico T cell clusters still await experimental validation. TRB repertoire shifts in secondary cytopenia and chronic lymphocytic leukemia mostly reflected lymphoma, not autoimmunity.

TRB was amplified by touch-down multiplex PCR, primer pools A and B combined. TCRdb re-called the multiplex PCR reads; every CDR3 protein appears as one record, without DNA. The listing contains thousands of distinct CDR3 sequences. According to its frequency, this clonotype is medium-sized. Its matching antigen is unknown. The CDR3 runs 16 residues. Germline CDR1 KGHSH, CDR2 LQKENI. TRB was amplified from roughly 250 ng of peripheral blood genomic DNA per sample. This rearrangement joins TRBV18 to TRBJ2-2; TCRdb designates TRBD1, a call that cannot be tested without DNA. Material for sequencing was peripheral blood. The receptor's source is a human donor with an autoimmune cytopenia or autoimmune hepatitis (not recorded which). Here the CDR3 reads CASSPLAGVNTGELFF.